This T cell receptor beta chain was captured in a study of Ad26.COV2.S vaccination and SARS-CoV-2 variants. Background on the study: Donor got 5x10^10 or 1x10^11 viral particles of Ad26.COV2.S.

The treatment: approximately 18 received Ad26.COV2.S at low or high dose, single or two shots; about 5 received placebo; per-sample allocation not given. The study sampled participants on day 63 after the first vaccine or placebo injection. The CDR3 length is 14 residues. The V gene's germline CDR1 is SNHLY and CDR2 FYNNEI. V dropped 6 bases and J dropped 5; count of bases not matched to a gene: 4. Here immunoSEQ multiplex PCR was the method, and the copy in TCRdb shows in-frame clones only, minus some. The sample contains hundreds of thousands of clones, roughly 91% of which appear only once. There are many counts of this clone.

This rearrangement joins TRBV2 to TRBJ1-6, with 7 bases that match TRBD1. Sample: peripheral blood, taken in a trial of Ad26.COV2.S vaccine versus placebo. This TCR derives from a person aged 18 to 59 who received the Ad26.COV2.S COVID-19 vaccine or a placebo. CDR3 nucleotides: TGTGCCAGCAGACAGGGGTGGAATAATTCACCCCTCCACTTT. Amino acid sequence: CASRQGWNNSPLHF. The complete variable domain, with remaining parts taken from reference TRBV2 and TRBJ1-6, reads EPEVTQTPSHQVTQMGQEVILRCVPISNHLYFYWYRQILGQKVEFLVSFYNNEISEKSEIFDDQFSVERPDGSNFTLKIRSTKLEDSAMYFCASRQGWNNSPLHFGNGTRLTVT.